A selection of T cell receptor beta chains follows, all from one sample in a study of T-cell reconstitution after alpha-beta-depleted transplantation in children. TCRdb re-called the PCR reads with MiXCR, one entry per CDR3 protein. The sample shows hundreds of thousands of distinct CDR3 sequences, under 15% of them seen only once. Specimen: PBMCs, collected before TCRalphabeta/CD19-depleted stem cell transplant. The receptor set was obtained from a girl aged 2-9 years with congenital amegakaryocytic thrombocytopenia, due to receive a stem cell transplant. Each CDR3 is given with its conserved first and last residue. D genes are given only for firm matches. The listing skips clone size in some rows; elsewhere it reads once, few, many or a size class.

d_gene	v_gene	j_gene	abundance	CDR3nt	CDR3aa
-	TRBV5-1	TRBJ2-5	few	TGCGCCAGCAGCTTGACGGGAGAGCCGGGAGAGACCCAGTACTTC	CASSLTGEPGETQYF
TRBD1	TRBV4-2	TRBJ2-7	-	TGTGCCAGCAGCCAAGATCGGTCAACAGGGGCCTACGAGCAGTACTTC	CASSQDRSTGAYEQYF
TRBD2	TRBV20-1	TRBJ2-3	many	TGCAGTGCCCAGACTCCCTTAGCGGGGATACGAGATACGCAGTATTTT	CSAQTPLAGIRDTQYF
-	TRBV5-6	TRBJ1-1	-	TGTGCCAGCAGCTTGGCTTTAGTGGAAAGAGCTTTCTTT	CASSLALVERAFF
TRBD2	TRBV5-1	TRBJ2-1	many	TGCGCCAGCAGCCTCGGACTAGCGGGAGGCTATGAGCAGTTCTTC	CASSLGLAGGYEQFF
-	TRBV20-1	TRBJ2-7	few	TGCAGTGCAGTTCAGGGAACCTACGAGCAGTACTTC	CSAVQGTYEQYF
-	TRBV7-9	TRBJ2-7	few	TGTGCCAGCAGCTTATTATCTCCGTGGGAGCAGTACTTC	CASSLLSPWEQYF
-	TRBV5-1	TRBJ2-2	-	TGCGCCAGCAGCGCGGTACCACAGAGGGCGAACACCGGGGAGCTGTTTTTT	CASSAVPQRANTGELFF
TRBD1	TRBV20-1	TRBJ2-7	many	TGCAGTGCTATGGGACAGGGGATCCGTTTTTTTTCCGAGCAGTACTTC	CSAMGQGIRFFSEQYF
-	TRBV5-1	TRBJ2-1	-	TGCGCCAGCAGCTCTAGCCTTAGCACCAATGAGCAGTTCTTC	CASSSSLSTNEQFF
-	TRBV11-2	TRBJ2-1	few	TGTGCCAGCACCAAAAGGGGGCGGGACGGAGGGAATGAGCAGTTCTTC	CASTKRGRDGGNEQFF
TRBD2	TRBV12-3/TRBV12-4	TRBJ2-1	-	TGTGCCAGCAGTTTAGGGCTAGCGGGTCCCACGGGGGAGCAGTTCTTC	CASSLGLAGPTGEQFF
-	TRBV5-1	TRBJ1-1	-	TGCGCCAGCAGCTTGGACCAGGGGAACTCTGAAGCTTTCTTT	CASSLDQGNSEAFF
-	TRBV7-9	TRBJ2-5	-	TGTGCCAGCAGCCCACCGGGACGAGAGACCCAGTACTTC	CASSPPGRETQYF
-	TRBV12-3/TRBV12-4	TRBJ2-1	-	TGTGCCAGCAGTTTTTCGGGGGTCTGGGATGAGCAGTTCTTC	CASSFSGVWDEQFF
-	TRBV29-1	TRBJ1-4	many	TGCAGCGGGGGGGATGGAGGCTACGAAAAACTGTTTTTT	CSGGDGGYEKLFF
TRBD2	TRBV12-3/TRBV12-4	TRBJ2-1	-	TGTGCCAGCAGTCCGACTAGCGGTCACGATGAGCAGTTCTTC	CASSPTSGHDEQFF